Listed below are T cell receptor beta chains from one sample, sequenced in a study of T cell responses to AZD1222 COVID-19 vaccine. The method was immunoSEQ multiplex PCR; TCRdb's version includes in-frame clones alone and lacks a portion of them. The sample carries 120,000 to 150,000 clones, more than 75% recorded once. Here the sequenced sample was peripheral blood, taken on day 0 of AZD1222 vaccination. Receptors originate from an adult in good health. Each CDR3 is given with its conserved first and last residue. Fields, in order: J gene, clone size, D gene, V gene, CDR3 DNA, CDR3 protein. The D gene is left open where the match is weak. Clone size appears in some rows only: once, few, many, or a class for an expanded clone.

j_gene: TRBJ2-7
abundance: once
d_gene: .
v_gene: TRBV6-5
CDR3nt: TGTGCCAGCAGTTACTCAGGGTTAACCTACGAGCAGTACTTC
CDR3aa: CASSYSGLTYEQYF

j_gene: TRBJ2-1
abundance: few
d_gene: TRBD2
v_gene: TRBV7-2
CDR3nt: TGTGCCAGCAGCCCTGGACTAGCGGGGGGCAATGAGCAGTTCTTC
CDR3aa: CASSPGLAGGNEQFF

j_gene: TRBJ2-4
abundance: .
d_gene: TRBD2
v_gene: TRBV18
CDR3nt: TGTGCCAGCTCACCACCGGGAGGGGTCGACATAAACATTCAGTACTTC
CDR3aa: CASSPPGGVDINIQYF

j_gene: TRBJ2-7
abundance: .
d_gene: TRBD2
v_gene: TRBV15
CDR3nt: TGTGCCACCAGGTCAGACATTGGGGGGGCCTACGAGCAGTACTTC
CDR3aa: CATRSDIGGAYEQYF

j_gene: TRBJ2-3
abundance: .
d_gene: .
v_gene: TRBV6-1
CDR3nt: TGTGCCAGCAGTGACCCCTCTGAACCGACGCACCCAGATACGCAGTATTTT
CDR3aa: CASSDPSEPTHPDTQYF

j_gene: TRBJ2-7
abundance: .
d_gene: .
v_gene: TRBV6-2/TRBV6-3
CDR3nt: TGTGCCAGCAGTTACTCGACAAATAGCGGCTACGAGCAGTACTTC
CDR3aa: CASSYSTNSGYEQYF

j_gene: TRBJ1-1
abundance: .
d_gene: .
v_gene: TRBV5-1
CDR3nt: TGCGCCAGCAGTGTTGGAGGTCTCGGGGTCTCGGGTGGAGCTGAAGCTTTCTTT
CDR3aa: CASSVGGLGVSGGAEAFF

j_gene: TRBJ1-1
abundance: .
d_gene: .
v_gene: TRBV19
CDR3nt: TGTGCCGAAGACAGATTGAACACTGAAGCTTTCTTT
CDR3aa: CAEDRLNTEAFF

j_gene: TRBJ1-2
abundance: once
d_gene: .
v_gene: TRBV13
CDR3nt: TGTGCCAGCGGTACAGGGAACTATGGCTACACCTTC
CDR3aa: CASGTGNYGYTF

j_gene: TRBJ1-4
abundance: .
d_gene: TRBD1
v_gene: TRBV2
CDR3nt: TGTGCCAGCAGTGTAGACGGGACAGGGTTTGAAAAACTGTTTTTT
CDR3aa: CASSVDGTGFEKLFF

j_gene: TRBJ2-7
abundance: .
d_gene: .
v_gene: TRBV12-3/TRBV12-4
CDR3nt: TGTGCCAGCTCCTGGGGGACCTCTTACGAGCAGTACTTC
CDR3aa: CASSWGTSYEQYF

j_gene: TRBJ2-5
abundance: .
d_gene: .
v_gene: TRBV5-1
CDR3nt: TGCGCCAGCAGCAAAACGGTCCAAGAGACCCAGTACTTC
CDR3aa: CASSKTVQETQYF

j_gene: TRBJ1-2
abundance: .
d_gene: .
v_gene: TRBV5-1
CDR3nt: TGCGCCAGCAGCCCCTCCGGGTTGGCGGGCGCGACGATTAACTATGGCTACACCTTC
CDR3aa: CASSPSGLAGATINYGYTF

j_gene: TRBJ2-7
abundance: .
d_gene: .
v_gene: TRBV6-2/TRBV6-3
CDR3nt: TGTGCCAGCAGTTTGACAGACTACGAGCAGTACTTC
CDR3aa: CASSLTDYEQYF

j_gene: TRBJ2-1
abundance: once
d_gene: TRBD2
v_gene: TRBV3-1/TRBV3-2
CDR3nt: TGTGCCAGCAGCCAAGAAACGGGAGGGCCTTACGGTGAGCAGTTCTTC
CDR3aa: CASSQETGGPYGEQFF

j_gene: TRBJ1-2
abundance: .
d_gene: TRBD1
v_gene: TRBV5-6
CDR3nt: TGTGCCAGCAGGGACTGGACAGGGCATAACTATGGCTACACCTTC
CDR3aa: CASRDWTGHNYGYTF

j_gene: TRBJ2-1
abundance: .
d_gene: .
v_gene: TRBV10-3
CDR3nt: TGTGCCATCAGTGAGCCGAACCGGGGTGAGCAGTTCTTC
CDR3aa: CAISEPNRGEQFF

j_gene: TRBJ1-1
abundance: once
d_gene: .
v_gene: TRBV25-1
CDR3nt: TGTGCCAGCAGTTTTGCGGGGGGATCGAACACTGAAGCTTTCTTT
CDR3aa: CASSFAGGSNTEAFF

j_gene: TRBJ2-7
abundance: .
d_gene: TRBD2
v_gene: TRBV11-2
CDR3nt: TGTGCCAGCAGTCGAGTCGTGGTGGGACTAGCGGGAGTAGGCGAGCAGTACTTC
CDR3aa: CASSRVVVGLAGVGEQYF

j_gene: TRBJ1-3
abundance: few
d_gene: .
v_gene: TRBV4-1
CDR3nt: TGCGCCAGCCGGCCTAGGGGCGGTAACACCATATATTTT
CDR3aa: CASRPRGGNTIYF

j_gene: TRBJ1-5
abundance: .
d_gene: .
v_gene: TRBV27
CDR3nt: TGTGCCAGCAGTTCCAAGGATCAGCCCCAGCATTTT
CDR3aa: CASSSKDQPQHF

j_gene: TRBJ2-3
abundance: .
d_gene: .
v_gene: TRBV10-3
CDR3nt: TGTGCCATCAGTGAGATGCAGACTAGCACAGATACGCAGTATTTT
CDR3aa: CAISEMQTSTDTQYF

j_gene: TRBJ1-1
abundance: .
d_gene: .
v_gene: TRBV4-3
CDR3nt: TGCGCCAGCAGCCTGGGCAGGGCAGAAGCTTTCTTT
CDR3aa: CASSLGRAEAFF

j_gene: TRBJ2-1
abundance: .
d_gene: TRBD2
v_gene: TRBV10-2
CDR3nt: TGCGCCATCAGGGCCGGTAGCGGGAGGTCCAATGAGCAGTTCTTC
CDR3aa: CAIRAGSGRSNEQFF

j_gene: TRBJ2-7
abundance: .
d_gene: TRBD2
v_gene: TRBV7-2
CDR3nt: TGTGCCAGCAGCCCACCGGGACTAGTTTCTTACGAGCAGTACTTC
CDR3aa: CASSPPGLVSYEQYF

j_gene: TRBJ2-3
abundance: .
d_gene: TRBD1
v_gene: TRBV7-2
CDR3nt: TGTGCCAGCATTCCGGACAGGGGGTTCACAGATACGCAGTATTTT
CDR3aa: CASIPDRGFTDTQYF

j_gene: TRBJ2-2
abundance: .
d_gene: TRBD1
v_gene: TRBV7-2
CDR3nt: TGTGCCAGCAGCTTACGATCATGGGACAGCTACACCGGGGAGCTGTTTTTT
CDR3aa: CASSLRSWDSYTGELFF

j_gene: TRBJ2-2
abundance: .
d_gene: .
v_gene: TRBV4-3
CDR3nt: TGCGCCAGCAGCCAAGAGGGGGGGCCCCTCGACACCGGGGAGCTGTTTTTT
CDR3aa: CASSQEGGPLDTGELFF

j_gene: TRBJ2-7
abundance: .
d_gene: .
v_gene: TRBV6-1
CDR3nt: TGTGCCAGCAGTGAATATTGGGGGTTAGGCGTCCACGAGCAGTACTTC
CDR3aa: CASSEYWGLGVHEQYF

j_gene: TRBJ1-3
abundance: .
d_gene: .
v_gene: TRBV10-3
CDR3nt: TGTGCCATCAGTGAGTCGGGGCCCAGGGCCGGAAACACCATATATTTT
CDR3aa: CAISESGPRAGNTIYF

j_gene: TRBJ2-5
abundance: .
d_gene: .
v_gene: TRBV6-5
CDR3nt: TGTGCCAGCAGTTACGTAGCCTACCAAGAGACCCAGTACTTC
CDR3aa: CASSYVAYQETQYF

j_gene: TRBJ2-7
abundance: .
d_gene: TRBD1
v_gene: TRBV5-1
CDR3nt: TGCGCCAGCAGCTTCGGACAGGGGAGCGAGCAGTACTTC
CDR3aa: CASSFGQGSEQYF

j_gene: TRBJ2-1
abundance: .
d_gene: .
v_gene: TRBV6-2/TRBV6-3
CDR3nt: TGTGCCAGCAGTTACTCGGTTGAGCATGAGCAGTTCTTC
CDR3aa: CASSYSVEHEQFF

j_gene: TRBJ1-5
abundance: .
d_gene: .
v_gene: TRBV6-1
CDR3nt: TGTGCCAGCAGTGAAATAGTCGGTCAGCCCCAGCATTTT
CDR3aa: CASSEIVGQPQHF

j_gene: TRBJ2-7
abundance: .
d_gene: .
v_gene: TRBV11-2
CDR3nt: TGTGCCAGCAGCCCCCAGGGTGTCAACGAGCAGTACTTC
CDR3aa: CASSPQGVNEQYF

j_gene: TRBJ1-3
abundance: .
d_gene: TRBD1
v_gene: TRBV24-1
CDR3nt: TGTGCCACCAGTGACCCGGACAGGGTAACTGGAAACACCATATATTTT
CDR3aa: CATSDPDRVTGNTIYF

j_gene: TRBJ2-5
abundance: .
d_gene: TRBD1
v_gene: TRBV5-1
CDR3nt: TGCGCCAGCAGCTTGGCCGGGACAGGGGGCTCGGAGACCCAGTACTTC
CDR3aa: CASSLAGTGGSETQYF

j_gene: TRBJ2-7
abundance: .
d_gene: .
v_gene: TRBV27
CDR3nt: TGTGCCAGCAGTTACAGGGGGGGGTACGAGCAGTACTTC
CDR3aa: CASSYRGGYEQYF

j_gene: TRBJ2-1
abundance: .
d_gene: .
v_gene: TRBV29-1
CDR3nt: TGCAGCGTTGGGACCGCGGGTCTAGAAACCTTTTGGGGCAATGAGCAGTTCTTC
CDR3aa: CSVGTAGLETFWGNEQFF

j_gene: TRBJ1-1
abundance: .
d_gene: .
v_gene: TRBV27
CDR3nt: TGTGCCAGCAGCCAAGGGTACAGGGTGAACACTGAAGCTTTCTTT
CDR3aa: CASSQGYRVNTEAFF

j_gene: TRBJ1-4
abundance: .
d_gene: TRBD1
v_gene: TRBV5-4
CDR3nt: TGTGCCAGCAGCCTGACAGGGGATGCAACTAATGAAAAACTGTTTTTT
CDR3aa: CASSLTGDATNEKLFF

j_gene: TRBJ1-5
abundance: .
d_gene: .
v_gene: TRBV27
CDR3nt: TGTGCCACCCAAACAGGTGAACAGCCCCAGCATTTT
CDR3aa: CATQTGEQPQHF

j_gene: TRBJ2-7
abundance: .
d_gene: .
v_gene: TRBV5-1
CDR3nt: TGCGCCAGCAAAGCGGGCGGACCCCTCTACGAGCAGTACTTC
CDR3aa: CASKAGGPLYEQYF

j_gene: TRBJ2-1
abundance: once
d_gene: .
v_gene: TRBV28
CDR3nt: TGTGCCAGCAGCCGAATTAGCGGAATTTACAATGAGCAGTTCTTC
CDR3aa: CASSRISGIYNEQFF

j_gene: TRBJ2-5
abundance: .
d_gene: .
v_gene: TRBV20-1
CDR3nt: TGCAGTGCTAGTACTCTATTACGGCTTCCCCAAGAGACCCAGTACTTC
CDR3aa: CSASTLLRLPQETQYF

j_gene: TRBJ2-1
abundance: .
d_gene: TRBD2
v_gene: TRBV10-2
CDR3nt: TGCGCCAGCAGACAACTAGCGAATCCGTTCGATGAGCAGTTCTTC
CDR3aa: CASRQLANPFDEQFF

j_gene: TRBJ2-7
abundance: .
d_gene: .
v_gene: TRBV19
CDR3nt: TGTGCCAGTAGTGCGGGGGCCGGGCTAGACGAGCAGTACTTC
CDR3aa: CASSAGAGLDEQYF

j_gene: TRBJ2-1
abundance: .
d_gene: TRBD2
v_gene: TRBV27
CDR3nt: TGTGCCAGCAGTTTCTTGTCGGGCGGGGGCAATGAGCAGTTCTTC
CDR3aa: CASSFLSGGGNEQFF

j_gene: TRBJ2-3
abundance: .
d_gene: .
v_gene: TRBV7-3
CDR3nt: TGTGCCAGCAGCTTCGGCCTTGGTCTAGCTGGGACAGATACGCAGTATTTT
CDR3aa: CASSFGLGLAGTDTQYF

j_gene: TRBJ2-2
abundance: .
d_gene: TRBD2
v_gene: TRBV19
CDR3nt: TGTGCCAGTAGTACTGGCGGTAGCGGGGGCCCTTTGACCGGGGAGCTGTTTTTT
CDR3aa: CASSTGGSGGPLTGELFF

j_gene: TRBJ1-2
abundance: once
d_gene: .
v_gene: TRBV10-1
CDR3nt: TGCGCCAGCAGGGGCGGGAGGGAGTATGGCTACACCTTC
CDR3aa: CASRGGREYGYTF

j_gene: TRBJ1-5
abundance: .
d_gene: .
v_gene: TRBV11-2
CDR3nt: TGTGCCAGCAGCCGAGCGGCGCTTGATAGCAATCAGCCCCAGCATTTT
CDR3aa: CASSRAALDSNQPQHF

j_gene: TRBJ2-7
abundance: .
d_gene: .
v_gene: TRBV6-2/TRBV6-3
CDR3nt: TGTGCCAGCAGTTACCACACCACATACTACGAGCAGTACTTC
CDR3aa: CASSYHTTYYEQYF